This T cell receptor (beta chain) came from a study of yellow fever vaccine responses in identical twins. TCRdb used MiXCR to reprocess the RT-PCR reads, holding one entry per CDR3 protein. The sample carries about 9,000 distinct CDR3 sequences, approximately 88% recorded once. Notes on the study in general: The T cell response to vaccination in identical twins was reportedly partly convergent and partly personalized.

The count of this clonotype is one. Its antigen is as yet unknown. CDR3 length: 15 amino acids. The genes are TRBV21-1 and TRBJ2-1; whether TRBD2, the table's D call, matches the DNA was not checked. TRBV21-1 is shown as a pseudogene. The sequence was obtained from a woman in her late teens or twenties who received the yellow fever vaccine. The input for sequencing was T cells from blood (PBMCs), unsorted or a sorted subset (not recorded which), taken before or after yellow fever vaccination (not recorded which). CDR3: CVSSKARGRINEQFF. The CDR3 bases are TGTGTCAGCAGCAAAGCTCGCGGAAGGATCAATGAGCAGTTCTTC.